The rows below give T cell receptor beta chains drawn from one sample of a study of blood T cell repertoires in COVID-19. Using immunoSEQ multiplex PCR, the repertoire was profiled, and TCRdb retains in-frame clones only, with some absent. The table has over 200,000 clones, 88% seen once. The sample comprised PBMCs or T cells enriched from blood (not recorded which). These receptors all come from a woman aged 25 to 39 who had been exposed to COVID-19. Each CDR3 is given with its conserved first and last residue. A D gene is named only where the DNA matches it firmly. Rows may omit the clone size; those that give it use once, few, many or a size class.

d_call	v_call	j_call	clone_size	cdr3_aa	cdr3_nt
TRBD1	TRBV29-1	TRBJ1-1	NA	CSVDRVGGWNTEAFF	TGCAGCGTGGACAGGGTCGGAGGATGGAACACTGAAGCTTTCTTT
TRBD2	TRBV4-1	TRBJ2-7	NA	CASSRGLAGIYEQYF	TGCGCCAGCAGCCGGGGACTAGCGGGAATCTACGAGCAGTACTTC
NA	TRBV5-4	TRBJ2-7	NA	CASSSGRGGATGRQYF	TGTGCCAGCAGCTCAGGCAGAGGGGGAGCAACTGGAAGGCAGTACTTC
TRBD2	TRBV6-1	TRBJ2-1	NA	CASSGQRLAAYNEQFF	TGTGCCAGCAGTGGCCAGAGACTAGCGGCCTACAATGAGCAGTTCTTC
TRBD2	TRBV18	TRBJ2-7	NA	CASSFRSTGLAGGEQYF	TGTGCCAGCTCATTCCGATCAACGGGACTAGCGGGAGGCGAGCAGTACTTC
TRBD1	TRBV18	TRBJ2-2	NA	CASSSQQGVSATGELFF	TGTGCCAGCTCATCGCAACAGGGGGTTTCGGCCACCGGGGAGCTGTTTTTT
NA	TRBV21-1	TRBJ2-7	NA	CASSKRGGGGPYEQYF	TGTGCCAGCAGCAAACGGGGCGGGGGGGGACCCTACGAGCAGTACTTC
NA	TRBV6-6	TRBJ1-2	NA	CASSYAGANYGYTF	TGTGCCAGCAGTTACGCAGGGGCTAACTATGGCTACACCTTC
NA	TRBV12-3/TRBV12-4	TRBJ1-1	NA	CASRNTEAFF	TGTGCCAGCCGTAACACTGAAGCTTTCTTT
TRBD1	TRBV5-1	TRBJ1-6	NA	CASSLAATGTGSPLHF	TGCGCCAGCAGCTTGGCCGCGACAGGGACGGGGTCACCCCTCCACTTT
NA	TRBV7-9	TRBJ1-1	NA	CASSPRLRALGGIEAFF	TGTGCCAGCAGCCCACGGCTAAGGGCCTTGGGGGGGATTGAAGCTTTCTTT
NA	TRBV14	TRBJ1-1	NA	CASSLTVMNTEAFF	TGTGCCAGCAGCCTGACAGTCATGAACACTGAAGCTTTCTTT
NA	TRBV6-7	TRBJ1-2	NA	CASSPKELGYGYTF	TGTGCCAGCAGCCCAAAGGAGTTGGGCTATGGCTACACCTTC
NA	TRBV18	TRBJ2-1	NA	CASSRTGFAEQFF	TGTGCCAGCTCACGAACAGGGTTTGCTGAGCAGTTCTTC
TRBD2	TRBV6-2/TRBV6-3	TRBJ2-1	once	CASSYSLRTSGYNEQFF	TGTGCCAGCAGTTACTCTTTGAGGACTAGCGGCTACAATGAGCAGTTCTTC
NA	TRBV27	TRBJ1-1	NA	CASSLSQGNTEAFF	TGTGCCAGCAGTTTATCGCAGGGGAACACTGAAGCTTTCTTT
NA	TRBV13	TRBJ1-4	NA	CASSARGQGGEKLFF	TGTGCCAGCAGCGCGAGAGGGCAGGGAGGAGAAAAACTGTTTTTT
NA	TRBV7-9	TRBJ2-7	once	CASSFTGMRVLSEQYF	TGTGCCAGCAGCTTTACCGGGATGCGGGTTTTGTCCGAGCAGTACTTC
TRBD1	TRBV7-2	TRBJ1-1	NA	CASSPGQGLNTEAFF	TGTGCCAGCAGCCCAGGACAGGGATTGAACACTGAAGCTTTCTTT
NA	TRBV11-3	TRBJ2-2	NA	CASSLTGPATGELFF	TGTGCCAGCAGCTTAACAGGTCCGGCCACCGGGGAGCTGTTTTTT
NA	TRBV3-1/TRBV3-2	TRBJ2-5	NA	CASSQGSRTQYF	TGTGCCAGCAGCCAAGGGTCTAGAACCCAGTACTTC
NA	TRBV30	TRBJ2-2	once	CAWEGAGELFF	TGTGCCTGGGAGGGGGCCGGGGAGCTGTTTTTT
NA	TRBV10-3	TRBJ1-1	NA	CAISERSLDTEAFF	TGTGCCATCAGTGAGCGGAGTTTGGACACTGAAGCTTTCTTT
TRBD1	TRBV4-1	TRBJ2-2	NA	CASSLRQGTNTGELFF	TGCGCCAGCAGCCTCCGACAGGGGACGAACACCGGGGAGCTGTTTTTT
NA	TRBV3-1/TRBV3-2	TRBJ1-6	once	CASSPGLHGRPNSPLHF	TGTGCCAGCAGCCCCGGACTCCACGGCCGTCCTAATTCACCCCTCCACTTT
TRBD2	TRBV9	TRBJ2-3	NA	CASSLGLAGGLGTDTQYF	TGTGCCAGCAGTCTAGGACTAGCGGGAGGACTAGGGACAGATACGCAGTATTTT
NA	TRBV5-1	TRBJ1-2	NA	CASSFGTIYGYTF	TGCGCCAGCAGCTTTGGGACAATCTATGGCTACACCTTC
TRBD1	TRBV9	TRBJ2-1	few	CASSPQTGDPLYNEQFF	TGTGCCAGCAGCCCCCAGACAGGGGACCCTCTCTACAATGAGCAGTTCTTC
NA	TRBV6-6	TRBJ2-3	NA	CASSYSEDTQYF	TGTGCCAGCAGTTACTCGGAGGATACGCAGTATTTT
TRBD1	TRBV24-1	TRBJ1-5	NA	CATSVRRTGGLQNQPQHF	TGTGCCACCAGTGTTCGGCGGACAGGGGGTCTGCAGAATCAGCCCCAGCATTTT
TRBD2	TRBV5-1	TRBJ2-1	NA	CASSPGLAGANEQFF	TGCGCCAGCAGCCCGGGACTAGCGGGAGCCAATGAGCAGTTCTTC
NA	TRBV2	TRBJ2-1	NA	CASSEQIEQFF	TGTGCCAGCAGTGAACAGATTGAGCAGTTCTTC
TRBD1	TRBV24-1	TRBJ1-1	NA	CASGTGNTEAFF	TGTGCCAGCGGGACAGGGAACACTGAAGCTTTCTTT
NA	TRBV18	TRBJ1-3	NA	CASSSLGVSGNTIYF	TGTGCCAGCTCATCACTCGGGGTCTCTGGAAACACCATATATTTT
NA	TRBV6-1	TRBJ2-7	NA	CASSEGIGQPYEQYF	TGTGCCAGCAGTGAAGGAATAGGACAACCCTACGAGCAGTACTTC
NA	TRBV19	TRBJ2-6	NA	CASSMNRAAGANVLTF	TGTGCCAGTAGTATGAACAGGGCCGCTGGGGCCAACGTCCTGACTTTC
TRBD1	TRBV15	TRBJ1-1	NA	CATSRSPGQGAVDTEAFF	TGTGCCACCAGCAGATCGCCGGGACAGGGGGCTGTTGACACTGAAGCTTTCTTT
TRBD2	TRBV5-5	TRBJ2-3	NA	CASSQGLEVTDTQYF	TGTGCCAGCAGCCAAGGACTAGAGGTAACAGATACGCAGTATTTT
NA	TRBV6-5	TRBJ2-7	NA	CASSYRDIELYEQYF	TGTGCCAGCAGTTACCGGGACATCGAGCTGTACGAGCAGTACTTC
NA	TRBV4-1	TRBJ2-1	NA	CASSQGRWERDTYNEQFF	TGCGCCAGCAGCCAAGGCCGCTGGGAGCGGGACACCTACAATGAGCAGTTCTTC
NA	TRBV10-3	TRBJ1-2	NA	CAISDPKTGSGYGYTF	TGTGCCATCAGTGATCCAAAGACAGGATCCGGCTATGGCTACACCTTC
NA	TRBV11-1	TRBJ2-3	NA	CASSSGLTDTQYF	TGTGCCAGCAGCTCGGGACTCACAGATACGCAGTATTTT
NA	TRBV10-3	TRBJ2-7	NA	CAISGGEGDSYEQYF	TGTGCCATCAGTGGAGGCGAAGGCGACTCCTACGAGCAGTACTTC
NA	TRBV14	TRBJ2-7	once	CASSPRSSYEQYF	TGTGCCAGCAGCCCCCGCAGCTCCTACGAGCAGTACTTC
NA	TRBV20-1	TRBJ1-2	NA	CSARGEGGYTF	TGCAGTGCTAGAGGTGAGGGTGGCTACACCTTC
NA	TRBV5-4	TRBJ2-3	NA	CASSLGGGGADTQYF	TGTGCCAGCAGCTTGGGGGGAGGGGGAGCAGATACGCAGTATTTT
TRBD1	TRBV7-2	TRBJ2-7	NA	CASSFRDRVAEQYF	TGTGCCAGCAGCTTCCGGGACAGGGTTGCCGAGCAGTACTTC
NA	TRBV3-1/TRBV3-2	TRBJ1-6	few	CASSRIDSGYNSPLHF	TGTGCCAGCAGCCGAATAGACAGTGGCTATAATTCACCCCTCCACTTT